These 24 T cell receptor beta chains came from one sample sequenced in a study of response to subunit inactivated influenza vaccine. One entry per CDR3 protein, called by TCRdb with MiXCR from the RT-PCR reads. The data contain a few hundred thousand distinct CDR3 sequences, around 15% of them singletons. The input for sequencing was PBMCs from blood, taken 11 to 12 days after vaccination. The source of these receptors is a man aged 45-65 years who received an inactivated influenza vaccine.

DNA for the CDR3: TGTGCCAGCAGCTTAGGCCCCGGGACTAGCGGATACAATGAGCAGTTCTTC. Residues: CASSLGPGTSGYNEQFF. The chain is built from TRBV13 and TRBJ2-1, with 11 bases lining up with TRBD2. With 0 bases clipped from V and 4 bases from J, the junction kept 5 bases outside the gene matches. Per germline, CDR1 PRHDT and CDR2 FYEKMQ (reference sequence). This CDR3 has 17 amino acids.

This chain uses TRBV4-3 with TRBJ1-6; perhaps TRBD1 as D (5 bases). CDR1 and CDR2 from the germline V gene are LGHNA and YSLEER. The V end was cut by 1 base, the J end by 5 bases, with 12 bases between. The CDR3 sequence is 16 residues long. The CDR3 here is CASSQVLQANNSPLHF. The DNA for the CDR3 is TGCGCCAGCAGCCAAGTTTTACAGGCCAATAATTCACCCCTCCACTTT.

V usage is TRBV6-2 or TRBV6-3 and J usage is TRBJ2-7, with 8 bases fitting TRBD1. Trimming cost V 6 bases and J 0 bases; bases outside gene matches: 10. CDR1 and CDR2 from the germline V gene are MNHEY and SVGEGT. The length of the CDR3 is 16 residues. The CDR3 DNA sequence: TGTGCCAGCAGCCCCCCGTGGGACAGGTACTCCTACGAGCAGTACTTC. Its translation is CASSPPWDRYSYEQYF.

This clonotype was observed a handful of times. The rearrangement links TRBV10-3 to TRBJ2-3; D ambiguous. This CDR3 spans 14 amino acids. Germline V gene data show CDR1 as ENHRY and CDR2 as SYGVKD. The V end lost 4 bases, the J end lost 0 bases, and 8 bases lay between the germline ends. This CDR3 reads CAISVGQSTDTQYF. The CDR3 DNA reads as TGTGCCATCAGTGTGGGCCAGAGCACAGATACGCAGTATTTT.

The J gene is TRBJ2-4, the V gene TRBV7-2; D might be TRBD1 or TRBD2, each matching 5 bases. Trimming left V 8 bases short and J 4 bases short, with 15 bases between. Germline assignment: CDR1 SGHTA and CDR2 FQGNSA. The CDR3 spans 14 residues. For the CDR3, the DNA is TGTGCCAGCCAGCCCCGGGACGGAAAAAACATTCAGTACTTC. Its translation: CASQPRDGKNIQYF.

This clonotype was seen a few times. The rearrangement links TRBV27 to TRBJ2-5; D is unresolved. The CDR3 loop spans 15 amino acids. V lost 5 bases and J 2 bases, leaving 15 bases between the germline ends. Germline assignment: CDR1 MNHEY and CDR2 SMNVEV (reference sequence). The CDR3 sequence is CASSIIDGRQETQYF. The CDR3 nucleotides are TGTGCCAGCAGTATAATTGACGGGCGACAAGAGACCCAGTACTTC.

The CDR3 DNA reads TGTGCCAGCAGCTTAGTTGCGGGGGACACAGATACGCAGTATTTT. Amino acids: CASSLVAGDTDTQYF. The rearrangement uses TRBV7-9 and TRBJ2-3; 7 nucleotides line up with TRBD2. The CDR3 sequence is 15 residues long. Germline V gene lookup returns CDR1 SEHNR and CDR2 FQNEAQ (reference sequence). The V and J ends lost 1 base and 2 bases, in that order; junction bases with no gene match: 3.

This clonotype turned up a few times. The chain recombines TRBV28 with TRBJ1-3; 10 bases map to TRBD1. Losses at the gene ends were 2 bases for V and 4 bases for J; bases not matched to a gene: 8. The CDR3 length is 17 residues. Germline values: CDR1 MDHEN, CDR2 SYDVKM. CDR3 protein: CASSLPRQGASGNTIYF. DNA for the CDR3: TGTGCCAGCAGTTTACCCCGACAGGGGGCCTCCGGAAACACCATATATTTT.

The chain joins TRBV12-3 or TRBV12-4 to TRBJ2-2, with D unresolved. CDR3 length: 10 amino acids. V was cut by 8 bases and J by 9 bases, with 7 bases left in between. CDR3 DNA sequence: TGTGCCAGCGGAAAACGGGAGCTGTTTTTT. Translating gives CASGKRELFF.

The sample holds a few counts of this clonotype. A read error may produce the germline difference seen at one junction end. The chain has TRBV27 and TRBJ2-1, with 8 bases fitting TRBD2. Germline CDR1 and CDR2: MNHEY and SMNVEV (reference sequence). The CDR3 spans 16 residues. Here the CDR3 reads CASRPTLAALGNEQFF. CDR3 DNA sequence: TGTGCCAGCAGACCAACACTAGCGGCTTTAGGCAATGAGCAGTTTTTC.

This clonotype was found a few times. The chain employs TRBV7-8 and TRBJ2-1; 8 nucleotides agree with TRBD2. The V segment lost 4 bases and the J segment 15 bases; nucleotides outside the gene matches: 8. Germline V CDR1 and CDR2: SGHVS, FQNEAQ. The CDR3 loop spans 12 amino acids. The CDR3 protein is CASSSGGASGFF. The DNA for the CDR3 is TGTGCCAGCAGCTCGGGAGGGGCCTCGGGGTTCTTC.

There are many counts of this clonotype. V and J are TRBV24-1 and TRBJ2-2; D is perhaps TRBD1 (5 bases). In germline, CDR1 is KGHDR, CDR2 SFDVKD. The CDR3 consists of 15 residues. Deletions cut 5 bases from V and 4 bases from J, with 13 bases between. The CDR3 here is CATSGSTGFTGELFF. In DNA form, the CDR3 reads TGTGCCACCAGTGGAAGTACAGGTTTCACCGGGGAGCTGTTTTTT.

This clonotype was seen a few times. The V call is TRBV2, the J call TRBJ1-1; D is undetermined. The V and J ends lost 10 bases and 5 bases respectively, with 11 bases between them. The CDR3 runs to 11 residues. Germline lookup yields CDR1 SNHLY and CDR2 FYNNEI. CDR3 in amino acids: CAITSETEAFF. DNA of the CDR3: TGTGCCATCACGTCGGAAACTGAAGCTTTCTTT.

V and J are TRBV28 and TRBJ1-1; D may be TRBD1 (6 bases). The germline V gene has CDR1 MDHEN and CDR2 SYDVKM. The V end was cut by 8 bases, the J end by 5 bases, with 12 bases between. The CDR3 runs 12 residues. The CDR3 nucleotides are TGTGCCAGCTGGGGGCGCGATACTGAAGCTTTCTTT. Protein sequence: CASWGRDTEAFF. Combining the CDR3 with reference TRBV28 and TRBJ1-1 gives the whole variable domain DVKVTQSSRYLVKRTGEKVFLECVQDMDHENMFWYRQDPGLGLRLIYFSYDVKMKEKGDIPEGYSVSREKKERFSLILESASTNQTSMYLCASWGRDTEAFFGQGTRLTVV.

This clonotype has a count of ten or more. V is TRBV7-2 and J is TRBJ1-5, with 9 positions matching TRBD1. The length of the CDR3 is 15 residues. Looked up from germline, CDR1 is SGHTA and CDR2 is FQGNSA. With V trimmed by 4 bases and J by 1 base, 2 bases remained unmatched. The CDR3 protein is CASSWGQGSNQPQHF. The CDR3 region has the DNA TGTGCCAGCAGCTGGGGACAGGGCAGCAATCAGCCCCAGCATTTT.

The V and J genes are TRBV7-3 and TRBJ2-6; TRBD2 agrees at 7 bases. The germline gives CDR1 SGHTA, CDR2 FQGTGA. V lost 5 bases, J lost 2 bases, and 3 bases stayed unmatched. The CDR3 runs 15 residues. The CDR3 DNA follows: TGTGCCAGCAGCCGAGGGACTACTGGGGCCAACGTCCTGACTTTC. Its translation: CASSRGTTGANVLTF.

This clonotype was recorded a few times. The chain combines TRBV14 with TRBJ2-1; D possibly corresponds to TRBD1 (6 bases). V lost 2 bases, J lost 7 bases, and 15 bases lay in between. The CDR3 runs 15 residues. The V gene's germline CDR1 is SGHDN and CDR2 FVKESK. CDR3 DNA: TGTGCCAGCAGCCAATTCAGGGGACGGAGTAATGAGCAGTTCTTC. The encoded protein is CASSQFRGRSNEQFF. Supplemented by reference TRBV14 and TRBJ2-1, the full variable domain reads EAGVTQFPSHSVIEKGQTVTLRCDPISGHDNLYWYRRVMGKEIKFLLHFVKESKQDESGMPNNRFLAERTGGTYSTLKVQPAELEDSGVYFCASSQFRGRSNEQFFGPGTRLTVL.

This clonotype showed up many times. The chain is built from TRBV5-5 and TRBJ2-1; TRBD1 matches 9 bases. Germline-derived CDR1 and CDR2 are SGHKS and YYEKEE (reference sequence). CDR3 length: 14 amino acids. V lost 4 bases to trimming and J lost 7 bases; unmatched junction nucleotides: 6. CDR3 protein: CASSPQTGGNEQFF. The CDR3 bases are TGTGCCAGCAGCCCGCAGACAGGGGGAAATGAGCAGTTCTTC.

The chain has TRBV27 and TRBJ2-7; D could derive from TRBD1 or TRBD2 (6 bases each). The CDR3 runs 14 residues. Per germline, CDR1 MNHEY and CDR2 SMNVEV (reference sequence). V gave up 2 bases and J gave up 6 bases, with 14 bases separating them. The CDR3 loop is CASSLGIPGAEQYF. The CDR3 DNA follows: TGTGCCAGCAGTTTAGGGATCCCGGGGGCCGAGCAGTACTTC.

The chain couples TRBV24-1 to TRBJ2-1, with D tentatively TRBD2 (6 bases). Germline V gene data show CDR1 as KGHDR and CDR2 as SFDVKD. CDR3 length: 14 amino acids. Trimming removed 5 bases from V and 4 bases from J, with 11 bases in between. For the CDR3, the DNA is TGTGCCACCAGTGTTGGGGAGGTTTACAATGAGCAGTTCTTC. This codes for CATSVGEVYNEQFF.

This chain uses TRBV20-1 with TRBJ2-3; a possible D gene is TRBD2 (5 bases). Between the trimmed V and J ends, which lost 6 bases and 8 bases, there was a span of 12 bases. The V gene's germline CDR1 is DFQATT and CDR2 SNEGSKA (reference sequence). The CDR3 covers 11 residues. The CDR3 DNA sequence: TGCAGTGCCTCCAGGACTCCTACGCAGTATTTT. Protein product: CSASRTPTQYF.

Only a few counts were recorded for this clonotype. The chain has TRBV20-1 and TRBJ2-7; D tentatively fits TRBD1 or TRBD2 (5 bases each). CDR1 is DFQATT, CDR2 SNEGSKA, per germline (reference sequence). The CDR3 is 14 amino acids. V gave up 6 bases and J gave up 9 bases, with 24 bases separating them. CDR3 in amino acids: CSATRDGPLSGQYF. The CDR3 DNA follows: TGCAGTGCAACCCGGGACGGACCTTTGTCGGGGCAGTACTTC.

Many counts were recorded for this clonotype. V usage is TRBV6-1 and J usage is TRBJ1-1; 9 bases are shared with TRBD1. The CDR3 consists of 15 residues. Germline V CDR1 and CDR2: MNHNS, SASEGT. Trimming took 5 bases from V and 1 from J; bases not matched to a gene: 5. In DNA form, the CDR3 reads TGTGCCAGCAGTACGACAGGGGGAACGAACACTGAAGCTTTCTTT. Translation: CASSTTGGTNTEAFF.

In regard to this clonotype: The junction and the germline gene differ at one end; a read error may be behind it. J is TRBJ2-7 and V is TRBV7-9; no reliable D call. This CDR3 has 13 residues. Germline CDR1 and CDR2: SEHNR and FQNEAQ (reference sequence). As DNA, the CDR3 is TGTGCCAGCAGCTTCGAAGTTCCCTATGAGCAGTACTTC. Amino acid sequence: CASSFEVPYEQYF.